This entry lists 2 T cell receptor beta chains sequenced from one sample in a study of T cell repertoires in cytomegalovirus infection. TCRdb re-analysed the reads in MiXCR, keeping a single row per CDR3 protein. The repertoire holds under 200,000 distinct CDR3 sequences, with roughly 9% as singletons. Sequencing was done on a sample of PBMCs. These receptors were collected from a human donor in good health (CMV status not recorded). Some clones in this sample may be carry-over from other donors' samples.

The V and J genes are TRBV7-8 and TRBJ2-2; D ambiguous. V dropped 5 bases and J dropped 1 base, with 11 bases sitting between them. Germline CDR1 is SGHVS and CDR2 is FQNEAQ. The CDR3 totals 15 residues. CDR3 region: CASSPLPMNTGELFF. In nucleotides, the CDR3 is TGTGCCAGCAGCCCCCTCCCAATGAACACCGGGGAGCTGTTTTTT.

In this sample, this clonotype turned up many times. The V gene is TRBV28, the J gene TRBJ1-3; D is unresolved. The V and J ends lost 3 bases and 9 bases respectively, with 15 bases between them. The length of the CDR3 is 14 residues. The germline V gene encodes CDR1 MDHEN and CDR2 SYDVKM. As DNA, the CDR3 is TGTGCCAGCAGTTTTCCAGGAGGGAGTGCCACCATATATTTT. Translated, it gives CASSFPGGSATIYF.